A selection of T cell receptor beta chains follows, all from one sample in a study of OX40 agonist ivuxolimab in advanced cancers. Here immunoSEQ multiplex PCR was the method, and the copy in TCRdb shows in-frame clones only, minus some. The sample contains roughly 90,000 clones, 94% of which appear only once. The sample was CD4+ or CD8+ T cells sorted from blood, taken in a trial of the OX40 agonist ivuxolimab. These TCRs come from an adult with an advanced solid tumor such as melanoma, head and neck, liver or kidney cancer. Both conserved end residues are part of each CDR3. D genes are given only for firm matches. Some rows mark clone size as missing; the rest say once, few, many or name a class of expanded clone.

>TRBJ1-4|TRBV27|TRBD1|.
TGTGCCAGCAGTTTTAGACAGGGCGACGGAAAACTGTTTTTT
CASSFRQGDGKLFF
>TRBJ2-2|TRBV27|TRBD1|.
TGTGCCAGCAACCCCAGGGGGCTCGGCGGGGAGCTGTTTTTT
CASNPRGLGGELFF
>TRBJ2-5|TRBV2|TRBD1|.
TGTGCCAGCAGTGAATGGGACAGGGGTCGAATCGGAGAGACCCAGTACTTC
CASSEWDRGRIGETQYF
>TRBJ2-7|TRBV6-1|TRBD1|.
TGTGCCTCCCTAAAATTGGGACAGGACTCCTACGAGCAGTACTTC
CASLKLGQDSYEQYF
>TRBJ2-4|TRBV27|TRBD2|.
TGTGCCAGCAGTCCACCCCGGGAGGTGGGCCAAAAAAACATTCAGTACTTC
CASSPPREVGQKNIQYF
>TRBJ2-7|TRBV29-1|TRBD1|.
TGCAGCGTTGAGTGGGCAGGGGGACGTAGCGAGCAGTACTTC
CSVEWAGGRSEQYF
>TRBJ1-4|TRBV27|TRBD1|.
TGTGCCAGCAGTTTCCTCGGCAGGGGGCGTACTAATGAAAAACTGTTTTTT
CASSFLGRGRTNEKLFF
>TRBJ2-1|TRBV13|TRBD2|.
TGTGCCAGCAGCTTAAGCGGGAGAGGGGATGAGCAGTTCTTC
CASSLSGRGDEQFF
>TRBJ2-3|TRBV9|.|.
TGTGCCAGCAGCGTAGACGGGGCTAGCACAGATACGCAGTATTTT
CASSVDGASTDTQYF
>TRBJ1-1|TRBV19|.|.
TGTGCCAGTAGTAGGTCAGGGAACACTGAAGCTTTCTTT
CASSRSGNTEAFF
>TRBJ2-1|TRBV19|.|.
TGTGCCAGTAGTATAGATCGGCAGATCGACTACAATGAGCAGTTCTTC
CASSIDRQIDYNEQFF
>TRBJ2-7|TRBV19|TRBD1|.
TGTGCCAGTAGTATAACAGGGGGCTACGAGCAGTACTTC
CASSITGGYEQYF
>TRBJ1-1|TRBV19|.|.
TGTGCCAGTAGTATAAAGGGTTCCCCCACTGAAGCTTTCTTT
CASSIKGSPTEAFF
>TRBJ2-3|TRBV5-8|.|.
TGTGCCAGCAGCTTGGCCAGGACGAGCACAGATACGCAGTATTTT
CASSLARTSTDTQYF
>TRBJ1-2|TRBV6-1|.|.
TGTGCCAGCAGTTACGGGGATGGCTACACCTTC
CASSYGDGYTF
>TRBJ2-7|TRBV6-6|.|.
TGTGCCAGCAGTTACTCGCAGGGGATTTACGACGAGCAGTACTTC
CASSYSQGIYDEQYF
>TRBJ2-1|TRBV4-1|TRBD2|.
TGCGCCAGCAGCCAGACTAGCGATCCACGGGATGAGCAGTTCTTC
CASSQTSDPRDEQFF
>TRBJ2-1|TRBV30|TRBD2|.
TGTGCCTGGAGTGGGATAGCGGGAGAGCCGTTCTTC
CAWSGIAGEPFF
>TRBJ2-2|TRBV11-3|.|.
TGTGCCAGCAGCCCTTGGTCCGGGAACACCGGGGAGCTGTTTTTT
CASSPWSGNTGELFF
>TRBJ2-7|TRBV11-3|.|.
TGTGCCAGCAGTACTCGAAGCTCCTACGAGCAGTACTTC
CASSTRSSYEQYF
>TRBJ2-7|TRBV7-2|TRBD2|.
TGTGCCAGCAGCTTAAGCGGGGGGGCCTCCTACGAGCAGTACTTC
CASSLSGGASYEQYF
>TRBJ2-7|TRBV30|.|.
TGTGCCTGGAGTGTCTGGGGGCGCGAGAACGAGCAGTACTTC
CAWSVWGRENEQYF
>TRBJ1-1|TRBV6-5|.|.
TGTGCCAGCAGTCACCCAACACAGGGAATCACTGAAGCTTTCTTT
CASSHPTQGITEAFF
>TRBJ2-7|TRBV4-3|.|.
TGCGCCAGCAGCCAGAGGGCAGGGCTCTCCTACGAGCAGTACTTC
CASSQRAGLSYEQYF
>TRBJ1-5|TRBV23-1|.|.
TGCGCCAGCAGTCAATCCAATTTGGGGGGGAATCGGAGCAATCAGCCCCAGCATTTT
CASSQSNLGGNRSNQPQHF
>TRBJ1-1|TRBV6-1|TRBD1|.
TGTGCCAGCAGCGAAGCGACAAATATCCGGGACAGGGGGAACACTGAAGCTTTCTTT
CASSEATNIRDRGNTEAFF
>TRBJ2-3|TRBV11-2|.|.
TGTGCCAGCAGCTTAGTATACAGCACAGATACGCAGTATTTT
CASSLVYSTDTQYF
>TRBJ1-2|TRBV11-2|.|.
TGTGCCAGCAGCTTAGATCGCACAGTGGATGGCTACACCTTC
CASSLDRTVDGYTF
>TRBJ1-2|TRBV9|.|once
TGTGCCAGCAGCGTAGCGGTCAGTTCTTATGGCTACACCTTC
CASSVAVSSYGYTF
>TRBJ1-2|TRBV13|TRBD1|.
TGTGCCAGCAGCTTAACAGGGACAGGGTTAGGAGTTAACTATGGCTACACCTTC
CASSLTGTGLGVNYGYTF
>TRBJ2-7|TRBV14|.|.
TGTGCCAGCAGCCATGGCTCCGCCAGGCGGGCAGGGCCCTACGAGCAGTACTTC
CASSHGSARRAGPYEQYF
>TRBJ1-4|TRBV5-5|TRBD1|.
TGTGCCAGCAGCGAGGGACAGGGCGGTGGTGAAAAACTGTTTTTT
CASSEGQGGGEKLFF
>TRBJ2-3|TRBV7-8|.|.
TGTGCCAGCAGCTTAGGTGTGGCCCGCACAGATACGCAGTATTTT
CASSLGVARTDTQYF
>TRBJ2-1|TRBV7-6|.|.
TGTGCCAGCAGCTTATCCTACAATGAGCAGTTCTTC
CASSLSYNEQFF
>TRBJ2-7|TRBV9|TRBD2|.
TGTGCCAGCAGCGGGCCGGGGGGAGGGCCGAGGGAGCAGTACTTC
CASSGPGGGPREQYF
>TRBJ2-3|TRBV9|.|.
TGTGCCAGCAGCGTAGAGGCTAGCTGGACAGATACGCAGTATTTT
CASSVEASWTDTQYF
>TRBJ2-7|TRBV5-1|.|once
TGCGCCAGCAGCTTGGAAGGGGATCCCTACGAGCAGTACTTC
CASSLEGDPYEQYF
>TRBJ2-7|TRBV2|.|.
TGTGCCAGCAGTGAAAGGGCTGCCGCCTACGAGCAGTACTTC
CASSERAAAYEQYF
>TRBJ2-7|TRBV27|.|.
TGTGCCAGCAGTTTATGGGGACCTAACTACGAGCAGTACTTC
CASSLWGPNYEQYF
>TRBJ2-5|TRBV6-5|.|few
TGTGCCAGCAGTTACGGGGAGACCCAGTACTTC
CASSYGETQYF
>TRBJ2-7|TRBV6-1|TRBD1|.
TGTGCCAGCAGTGATCCTCCCCCCGGGACAGGGACGTACGAGCAGTACTTC
CASSDPPPGTGTYEQYF
>TRBJ2-7|TRBV4-1|TRBD1|.
TGCGCCAGCAGCCGAGGACAGGGATATGACTACGAGCAGTACTTC
CASSRGQGYDYEQYF